A selection of T cell receptor beta chains follows, all from one sample in a study of tumor and adjacent non-tumor tissue in lung cancer. TCRdb re-called the multiplex PCR reads through MiXCR, storing one row per CDR3 protein. The sample contains over 100,000 distinct CDR3 sequences, 60% to 80% of which appear only once. The sample consisted of distant non-tumor lung tissue. These receptor sequences come from a man in his sixties with non-small cell lung cancer. The CDR3 runs from the conserved cysteine through the conserved F or W. Fields, in order: CDR3 length, V gene, D gene, J gene, clone size, CDR3 protein, CDR3 DNA. D genes are given only for firm matches. Size is stated for part of the rows, as once, few or many counts, or as a class when the clone is expanded.

length: 13
V: TRBV11-2
D: .
J: TRBJ2-5
size: few
CDR3: CVSSLDAKETQYF
DNA: TGTGTCAGCAGCTTAGACGCTAAAGAGACCCAGTACTTT

length: 14
V: TRBV5-4
D: .
J: TRBJ2-3
size: .
CDR3: CASRPRVSTDTQYF
DNA: TGTGCCAGCAGGCCCAGGGTCAGCACAGATACGCAGTATTTT

length: 18
V: TRBV14
D: .
J: TRBJ2-3
size: .
CDR3: CASGQIVTLPAGTDTQYF
DNA: TGTGCCAGCGGCCAAATAGTCACCTTACCGGCGGGCACAGATACGCAGTATTTT

length: 14
V: TRBV6-1
D: TRBD2
J: TRBJ2-1
size: many
CDR3: CASSEQRERGEQFF
DNA: TGTGCCAGCAGTGAACAGCGGGAGAGAGGTGAGCAGTTCTTC

length: 15
V: TRBV20-1
D: .
J: TRBJ2-2
size: .
CDR3: CSARGRHQNAGELFF
DNA: TGCAGTGCTAGAGGCCGACACCAGAACGCCGGGGAGCTGTTTTTT

length: 15
V: TRBV4-2
D: .
J: TRBJ2-7
size: .
CDR3: CASGQELSRAHEQYF
DNA: TGTGCCAGCGGCCAAGAACTAAGCCGCGCGCACGAGCAGTATTTC

length: 15
V: TRBV6-1
D: .
J: TRBJ2-2
size: .
CDR3: CDSRTGHTNTGELFF
DNA: TGTGACAGCAGGACGGGACATACGAATACCGGGGAGCTGTTTTTT

length: 16
V: TRBV7-9
D: .
J: TRBJ2-1
size: many
CDR3: CASSLSGGLSYNEQFF
DNA: TGTGCCAGCAGCTTATCTGGGGGTCTCTCCTACAATGAGCAGTTCTTC

length: 14
V: TRBV11-2
D: .
J: TRBJ2-3
size: .
CDR3: CASSFDGWEDTRYF
DNA: TGTGCCAGCAGCTTCGATGGATGGGAGGATACGCGGTATTTT

length: 16
V: TRBV29-1
D: .
J: TRBJ2-1
size: .
CDR3: CSVEGISGSRGNEDFF
DNA: TGCAGCGTTGAAGGAATTAGCGGAAGCCGTGGCAATGAGGACTTCTTC